These T cell receptor beta chains were read from a single sample in a study of T cells in Graves' hyperthyroidism and ophthalmopathy. TCRdb reprocessed the multiplex PCR reads with MiXCR, giving one entry per CDR3 protein. The sample has around 360,000 distinct CDR3 sequences; approximately 14% are singletons. Specimen: blood. Receptor source: a woman aged 55-69 years with Graves' ophthalmopathy. Each CDR3 is given with its conserved first and last residue. A D gene is named only where the DNA matches it firmly. Clone sizes are shown as once, few, many, or a class for an expanded clone.

CDR3aa,CDR3nt,v_gene,abundance,j_gene,len,d_gene
CSARDPGGYEQYF,TGCAGTGCTAGAGATCCAGGCGGATACGAGCAGTACTTC,TRBV20-1,few,TRBJ2-7,13,.
CASSLTTGTRSTDTQYF,TGCGCCAGCAGCTTGACCACCGGGACCAGAAGCACAGATACGCAGTATTTT,TRBV5-1,many,TRBJ2-3,17,.
CATSDLRGRGNTEAFF,TGTGCCACCAGTGATTTGAGGGGCCGGGGGAACACTGAAGCTTTCTTT,TRBV24-1,many,TRBJ1-1,16,.
CASSDPGGLNTEAFF,TGTGCCAGCAGTGATCCCGGGGGACTAAACACTGAAGCTTTCTTT,TRBV6-1,few,TRBJ1-1,15,.
CATSDSAPGVYNEQFF,TGTGCCACCAGTGATTCCGCCCCCGGGGTCTACAATGAGCAGTTCTTC,TRBV24-1,many,TRBJ2-1,16,.
CASSHTGTPGDEQFF,TGCGCCAGCAGCCATACCGGGACCCCCGGCGATGAGCAGTTCTTC,TRBV4-1,many,TRBJ2-1,15,.
CVSRSRGAEETQYF,TGTGTCAGCAGGTCACGGGGGGCAGAAGAGACCCAGTACTTC,TRBV28,many,TRBJ2-5,14,.
CASSPQAGAPDTQYF,TGTGCCAGCAGCCCGCAAGCAGGGGCCCCAGATACGCAGTATTTT,TRBV11-2,many,TRBJ2-3,15,.
CASRDLFGGRASETQYF,TGTGCCAGCAGGGATTTATTTGGCGGGAGGGCCAGCGAGACCCAGTACTTC,TRBV11-2,many,TRBJ2-5,17,TRBD2
CASSYSLGVEQFF,TGTGCCAGCAGTTACTCTTTAGGGGTTGAGCAGTTCTTC,TRBV6-6,few,TRBJ2-1,13,.
CASSPGGGAVQPQHF,TGTGCCAGTAGTCCAGGAGGGGGGGCGGTACAGCCCCAGCATTTT,TRBV19,many,TRBJ1-5,15,.